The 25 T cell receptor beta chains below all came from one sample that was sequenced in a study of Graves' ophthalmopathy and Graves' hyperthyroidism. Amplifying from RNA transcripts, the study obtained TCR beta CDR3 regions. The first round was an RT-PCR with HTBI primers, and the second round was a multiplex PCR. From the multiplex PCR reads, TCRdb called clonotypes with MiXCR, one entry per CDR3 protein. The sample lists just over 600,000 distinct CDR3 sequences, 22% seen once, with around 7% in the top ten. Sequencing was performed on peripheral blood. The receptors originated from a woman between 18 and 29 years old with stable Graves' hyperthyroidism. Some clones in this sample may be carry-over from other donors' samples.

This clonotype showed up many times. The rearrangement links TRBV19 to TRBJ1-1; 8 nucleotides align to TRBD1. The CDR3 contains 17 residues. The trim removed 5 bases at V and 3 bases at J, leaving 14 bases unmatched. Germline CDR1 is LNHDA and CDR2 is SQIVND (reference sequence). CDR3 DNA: TGTGCCAGTAGTTTAATACAGGGGGTAGGATTCGACACTGAAGCTTTCTTT. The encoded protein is CASSLIQGVGFDTEAFF.

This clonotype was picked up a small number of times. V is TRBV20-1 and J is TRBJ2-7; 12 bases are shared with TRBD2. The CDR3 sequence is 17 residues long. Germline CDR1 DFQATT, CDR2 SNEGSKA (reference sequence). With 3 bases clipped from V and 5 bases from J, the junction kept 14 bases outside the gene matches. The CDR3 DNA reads TGCAGTGCTAGGACTCTCACTAGCGGGGGGCCCCTCGACGAGCAGTACTTC. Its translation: CSARTLTSGGPLDEQYF.

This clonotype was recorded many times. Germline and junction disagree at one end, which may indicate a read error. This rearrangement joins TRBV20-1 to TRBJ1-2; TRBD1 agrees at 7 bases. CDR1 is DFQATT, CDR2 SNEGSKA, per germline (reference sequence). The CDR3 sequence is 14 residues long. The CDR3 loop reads CSARDRVWDYGYTF. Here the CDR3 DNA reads TGCAGTGCCAGAGACAGGGTCTGGGACTATGGCTACACCTTC.

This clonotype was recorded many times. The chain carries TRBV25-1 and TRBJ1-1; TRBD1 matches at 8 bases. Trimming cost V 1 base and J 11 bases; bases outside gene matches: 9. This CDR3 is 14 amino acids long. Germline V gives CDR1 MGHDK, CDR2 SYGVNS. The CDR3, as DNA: TGTGCCAGCAGTGAATCTGGGGGGACAGGAGCGGCTTTCTTT. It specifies CASSESGGTGAAFF.

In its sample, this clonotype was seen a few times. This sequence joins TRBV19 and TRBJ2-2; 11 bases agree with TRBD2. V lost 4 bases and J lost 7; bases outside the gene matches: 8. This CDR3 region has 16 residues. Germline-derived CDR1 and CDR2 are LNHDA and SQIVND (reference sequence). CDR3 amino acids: CASSTYSGRAGGELFF. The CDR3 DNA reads TGTGCCAGTAGTACCTATAGCGGGAGGGCCGGCGGGGAGCTGTTTTTT.

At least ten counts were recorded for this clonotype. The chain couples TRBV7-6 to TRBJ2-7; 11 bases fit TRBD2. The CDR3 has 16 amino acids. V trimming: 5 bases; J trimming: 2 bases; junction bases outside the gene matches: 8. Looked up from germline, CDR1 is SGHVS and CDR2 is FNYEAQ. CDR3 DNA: TGTGCCAGCAGCCCCGGGACTAGCGGAAACACCTACGAGCAGTACTTC. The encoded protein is CASSPGTSGNTYEQYF.

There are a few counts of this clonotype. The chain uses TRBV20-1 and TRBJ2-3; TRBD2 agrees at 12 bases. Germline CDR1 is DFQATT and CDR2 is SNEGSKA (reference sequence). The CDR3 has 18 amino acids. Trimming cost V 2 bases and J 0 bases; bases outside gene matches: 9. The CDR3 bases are TGCAGTGCTAGATTGGGGACTAGCGGGTCTACTAGCACAGATACGCAGTATTTT. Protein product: CSARLGTSGSTSTDTQYF.

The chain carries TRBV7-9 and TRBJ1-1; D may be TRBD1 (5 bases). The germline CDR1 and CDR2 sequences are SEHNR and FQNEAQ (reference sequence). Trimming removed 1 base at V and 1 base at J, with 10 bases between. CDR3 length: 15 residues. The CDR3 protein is CASSLERGGNTEAFF. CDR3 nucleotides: TGTGCCAGCAGCTTAGAAAGGGGAGGGAACACTGAAGCTTTCTTT.

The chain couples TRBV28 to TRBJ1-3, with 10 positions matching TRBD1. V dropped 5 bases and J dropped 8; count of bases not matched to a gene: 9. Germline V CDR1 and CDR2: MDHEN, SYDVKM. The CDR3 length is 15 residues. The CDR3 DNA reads TGTGCCAGCAGTCCCCGATCGGACAGGGGGTACACCATATATTTT. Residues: CASSPRSDRGYTIYF.

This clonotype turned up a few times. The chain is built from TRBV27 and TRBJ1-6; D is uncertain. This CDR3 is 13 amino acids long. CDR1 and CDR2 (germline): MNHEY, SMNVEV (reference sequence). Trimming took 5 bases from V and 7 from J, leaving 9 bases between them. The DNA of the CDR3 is TGTGCCAGCAGTGTTCCGGGCAATTCACCCCTCCACTTT. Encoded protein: CASSVPGNSPLHF.

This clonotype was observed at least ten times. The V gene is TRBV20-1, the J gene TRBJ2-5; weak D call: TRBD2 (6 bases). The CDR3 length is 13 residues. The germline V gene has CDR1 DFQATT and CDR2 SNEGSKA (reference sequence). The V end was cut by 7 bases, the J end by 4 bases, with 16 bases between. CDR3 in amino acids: CSVDKSGVETQYF. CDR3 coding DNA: TGCAGTGTCGACAAATCGGGAGTAGAGACCCAGTACTTC.

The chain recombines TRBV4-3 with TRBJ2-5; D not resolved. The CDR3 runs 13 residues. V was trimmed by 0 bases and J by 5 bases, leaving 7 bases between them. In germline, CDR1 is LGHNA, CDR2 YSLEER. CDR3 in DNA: TGCGCCAGCAGCCAAGATAGGGCCGAGACCCAGTACTTC. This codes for CASSQDRAETQYF.

CDR3 nucleotide sequence: TGTGCCAGCAGTGATGCAGGAAGGCAGCCCCAGCATTTT. Amino acid sequence: CASSDAGRQPQHF. The rearrangement uses TRBV2 and TRBJ1-5; no definite D call. The CDR3 is 13 residues long. CDR1 SNHLY and CDR2 FYNNEI come from the germline V gene. The V end was cut by 3 bases, the J end by 7 bases, with 10 bases between.

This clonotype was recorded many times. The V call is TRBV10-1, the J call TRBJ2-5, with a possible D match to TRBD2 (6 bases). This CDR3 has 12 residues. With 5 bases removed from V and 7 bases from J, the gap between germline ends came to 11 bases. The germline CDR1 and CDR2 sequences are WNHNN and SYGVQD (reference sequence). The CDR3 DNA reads TGCGCCAGCAGTCCAGACGGGGGGACCCAGTACTTC. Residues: CASSPDGGTQYF.

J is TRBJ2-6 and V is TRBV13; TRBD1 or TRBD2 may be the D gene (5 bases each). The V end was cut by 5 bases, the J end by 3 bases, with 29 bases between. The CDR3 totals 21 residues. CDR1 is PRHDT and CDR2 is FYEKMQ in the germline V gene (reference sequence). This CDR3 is CASSPTGTADLSLYGANVLTF. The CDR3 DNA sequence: TGTGCCAGCAGCCCAACCGGGACCGCAGATCTAAGTCTTTATGGGGCCAACGTCCTGACTTTC.

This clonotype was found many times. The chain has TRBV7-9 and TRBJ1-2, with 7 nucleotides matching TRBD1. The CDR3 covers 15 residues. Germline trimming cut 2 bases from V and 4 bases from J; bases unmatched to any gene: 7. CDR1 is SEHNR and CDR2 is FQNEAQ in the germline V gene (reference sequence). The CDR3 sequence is CASSLSGTDFYGYTF. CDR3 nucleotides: TGTGCCAGCAGCTTATCCGGGACAGACTTCTATGGCTACACCTTC.

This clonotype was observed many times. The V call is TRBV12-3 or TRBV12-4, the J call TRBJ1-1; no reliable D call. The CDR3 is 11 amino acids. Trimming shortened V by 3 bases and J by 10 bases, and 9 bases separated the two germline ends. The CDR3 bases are TGTGCCAGCAGTTTCGGGGATGGAGCTTTCTTT. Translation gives CASSFGDGAFF.

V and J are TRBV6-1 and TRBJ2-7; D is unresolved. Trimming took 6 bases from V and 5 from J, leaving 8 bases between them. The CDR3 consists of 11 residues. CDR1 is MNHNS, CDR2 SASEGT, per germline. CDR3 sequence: CASRLSDEQYF. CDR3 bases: TGTGCCAGCAGGCTCTCGGACGAGCAGTACTTC.

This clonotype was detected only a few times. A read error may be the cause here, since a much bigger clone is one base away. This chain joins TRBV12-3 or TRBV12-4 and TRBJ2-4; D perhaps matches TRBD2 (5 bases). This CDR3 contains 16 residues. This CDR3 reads CASSFAGFLAKNIKYF. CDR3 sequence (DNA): TGTGCCAGCAGTTTCGCCGGGTTCCTAGCCAAAAACATTAAGTACTTC.

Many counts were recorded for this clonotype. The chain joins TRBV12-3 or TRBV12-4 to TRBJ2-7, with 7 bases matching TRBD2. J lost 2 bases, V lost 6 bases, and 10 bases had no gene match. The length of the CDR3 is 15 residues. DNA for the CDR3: TGTGCCAGCAGCCTCCTCCTAGCGGACCCCTACGAGCAGTACTTC. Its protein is CASSLLLADPYEQYF.

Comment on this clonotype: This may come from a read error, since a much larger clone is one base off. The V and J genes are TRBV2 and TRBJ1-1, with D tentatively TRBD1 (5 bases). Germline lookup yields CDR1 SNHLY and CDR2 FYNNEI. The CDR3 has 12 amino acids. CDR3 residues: CASSDVGTEACF. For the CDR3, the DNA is TGTGCCAGCAGTGACGTTGGGACTGAAGCTTGCTTT.

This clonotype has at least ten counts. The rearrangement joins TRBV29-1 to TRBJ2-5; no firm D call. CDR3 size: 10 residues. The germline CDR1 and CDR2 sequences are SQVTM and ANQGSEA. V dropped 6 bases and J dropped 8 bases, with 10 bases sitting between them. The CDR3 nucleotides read TGCAGCGTCGCCTTTGAAACCCAGTACTTC. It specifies CSVAFETQYF.

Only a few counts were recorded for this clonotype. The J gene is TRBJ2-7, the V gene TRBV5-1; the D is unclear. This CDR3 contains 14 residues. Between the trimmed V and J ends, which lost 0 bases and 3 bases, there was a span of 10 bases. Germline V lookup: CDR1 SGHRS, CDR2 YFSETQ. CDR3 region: CASSLALNLYEQYF. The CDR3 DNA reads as TGCGCCAGCAGCTTGGCCTTGAACCTCTACGAGCAGTACTTC. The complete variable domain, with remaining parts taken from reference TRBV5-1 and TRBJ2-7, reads KAGVTQTPRYLIKTRGQQVTLSCSPISGHRSVSWYQQTPGQGLQFLFEYFSETQRNKGNFPGRFSGRQFSNSRSEMNVSTLELGDSALYLCASSLALNLYEQYFGPGTRLTVT.

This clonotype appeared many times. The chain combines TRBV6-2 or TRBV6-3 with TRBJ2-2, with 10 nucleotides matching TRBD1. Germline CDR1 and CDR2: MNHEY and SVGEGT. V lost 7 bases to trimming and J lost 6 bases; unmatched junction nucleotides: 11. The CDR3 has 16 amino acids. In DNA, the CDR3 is TGTGCCAGCACCAAACACCGGGGACAGGGGCCCGGGGAGCTGTTTTTT. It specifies CASTKHRGQGPGELFF.

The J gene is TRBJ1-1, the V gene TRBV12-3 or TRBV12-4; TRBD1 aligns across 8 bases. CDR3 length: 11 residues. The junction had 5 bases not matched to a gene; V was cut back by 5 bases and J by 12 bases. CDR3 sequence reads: CASSLDRGTFF. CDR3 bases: TGTGCCAGCAGTCTCGACAGGGGTACTTTCTTT.